The present T cell receptor (beta chain) was sequenced within a study of OX40 agonist ivuxolimab in advanced cancers. As for the study in general: Each patient was given ivuxolimab into a vein every 2 weeks, at 0.01 to 10 mg/kg. Those enrolled were approximately 87% male, with a mean age of around 55 years and ages from roughly 20 to 85.

Sequencing used immunoSEQ multiplex PCR; TCRdb keeps in-frame clones, though not all of them. The data hold about 82,000 clones, with about 90% observed a single time. Turning to this clone: The antigen is undetermined.

Germline assignment: CDR1 LGHNA and CDR2 YNFKEQ. Trimming removed 0 bases at V and 3 bases at J, with 11 bases between. The CDR3 consists of 16 residues. Study observations and caveats: CD4+ and CD8+ T cells in blood underwent clonal expansion by week 6 at 0.1 to 3.0 mg/kg.

The sequenced sample was CD4+ or CD8+ T cells sorted from blood, obtained in a trial of the OX40 agonist ivuxolimab. The J gene is TRBJ2-2, the V gene TRBV4-2; perhaps TRBD2 as D (5 bases). The clonotype was recovered from an adult with an advanced solid tumor such as melanoma, head and neck, liver or kidney cancer. The CDR3: CASSQDRRTYTGELFF. CDR3 DNA sequence: TGTGCCAGCAGCCAAGATAGGAGGACGTACACCGGGGAGCTGTTTTTT.